Following are 17 T cell receptor beta chains from one sample sequenced in a study of cytomegalovirus exposure and HLA in healthy donors. Measured with immunoSEQ multiplex PCR; TCRdb has only the in-frame clones, and not every one. The sample has 65,000 to 85,000 clones, 85% to 95% seen once. The sample consisted of PBMCs. Source of these receptors: a woman between 18 and 30 years old in good health and CMV-seronegative.

This clone was picked up one time. V gene TRBV30 combines with J gene TRBJ2-1; 12 bases agree with TRBD2. The CDR3 totals 15 residues. J was trimmed by 1 base and V by 5 bases; bases with no gene match: 3. The germline V gene has CDR1 GTSNPN and CDR2 SVGIG (reference sequence). Written as DNA, the CDR3 is TGTGCCTGGTCTAGCGGGAGGGCGTCCTACAATGAGCAGTTCTTC. Translating it yields CAWSSGRASYNEQFF.

The V and J genes are TRBV19 and TRBJ2-7; 7 bases align to TRBD1. This CDR3 region has 14 residues. The germline V gene has CDR1 LNHDA and CDR2 SQIVND (reference sequence). The junction had 6 bases not matched to a gene; V was cut back by 3 bases and J by 4 bases. The CDR3 region is CASSMFPQGYEQYF. CDR3 nucleotides: TGTGCCAGTAGTATGTTCCCACAGGGGTACGAGCAGTACTTC.

J is TRBJ2-1 and V is TRBV4-1; 13 nucleotides line up with TRBD2. This CDR3 has 17 residues. CDR1 is MGHRA and CDR2 is YSYEKL in the germline V gene. V was pared by 1 base and J by 2 bases, with 2 bases of the junction left unmatched. CDR3 residues: CASSQAGTSGAYNEQFF. CDR3 nucleotides: TGCGCCAGCAGCCAAGCCGGGACTAGCGGGGCCTACAATGAGCAGTTCTTC.

The chain carries TRBV4-3 and TRBJ2-1; a weak D match, TRBD2 (8 bases). CDR1 is LGHNA and CDR2 is YSLEER in the germline V gene. The CDR3 is 21 amino acids. Deletions cut 3 bases from V and 0 bases from J, with 27 bases between. CDR3 amino acids: CASSHFRQGGGRTGSYNEQFF. In DNA form, the CDR3 reads TGCGCCAGCAGCCATTTCCGACAGGGTGGCGGGAGGACAGGCTCCTACAATGAGCAGTTCTTC.

The rearrangement uses TRBV29-1 and TRBJ2-7; 15 bases fit TRBD2. With 6 bases clipped from V and 5 bases from J, the junction kept 11 bases outside the gene matches. CDR1 is SQVTM, CDR2 ANQGSEA, per germline. The CDR3 loop spans 16 amino acids. The chain's CDR3 is CSVMPTGLAGGHEQYF. The CDR3 coding sequence is TGCAGCGTAATGCCGACGGGACTAGCGGGAGGCCACGAGCAGTACTTC.

CDR3 amino acids: CASSSEGQGPREGWQYF. The DNA of the CDR3 is TGTGCCAGCAGCTCCGAGGGACAGGGCCCCCGAGAGGGTTGGCAGTACTTC. The V and J genes are TRBV5-4 and TRBJ2-7, with 9 nucleotides matching TRBD1. Germline V gene data show CDR1 as SGHNT and CDR2 as YYREEE (reference sequence). After removal of 3 bases from V and 9 bases from J, the junction contained 19 bases not matched to a gene. The CDR3 totals 17 residues. Drawing the rest from reference TRBV5-4 and TRBJ2-7, the complete variable domain is ETGVTQSPTHLIKTRGQQVTLRCSSQSGHNTVSWYQQALGQGPQFIFQYYREEENGRGNFPPRFSGLQFPNYSSELNVNALELDDSALYLCASSSEGQGPREGWQYFGPGTRLTVT.

The rearrangement joins TRBV12-5 to TRBJ2-3; TRBD2 matches 8 bases. V shed 0 bases, J shed 8 bases, and the junction held 10 bases outside the gene matches. CDR3 length: 16 amino acids. Looked up from germline, CDR1 is LGHNT and CDR2 is FRNRAP. Written as DNA, the CDR3 is TGTGCTAGTGGTTTGGTACGAGGGGCCCTAGCGGGTACGCAGTATTTT. Protein product: CASGLVRGALAGTQYF.

The gene calls are TRBV19 and TRBJ2-1; 10 nucleotides agree with TRBD1. The ends lost 4 bases at V and 7 bases at J; junction bases unmatched: 4. The germline gives CDR1 LNHDA, CDR2 SQIVND (reference sequence). The CDR3 extends over 14 amino acids. CDR3 sequence reads: CASSTGQGGNEQFF. As DNA, the CDR3 is TGTGCCAGTAGTACCGGACAGGGGGGGAATGAGCAGTTCTTC.

The V and J genes are TRBV6-6 and TRBJ2-3, with 11 bases identical to TRBD2. Germline values: CDR1 MNHNY, CDR2 SVGAGI (reference sequence). The CDR3 covers 15 residues. V gave up 5 bases and J gave up 6 bases; unmatched junction bases: 7. In nucleotides, the CDR3 is TGTGCCAGCAGTCAACTAGCGGGGGTTGTTGATACGCAGTATTTT. It specifies CASSQLAGVVDTQYF.

This clone is a singleton in its sample. The genes are TRBV5-4 and TRBJ1-6; 7 bases align to TRBD1. This CDR3 spans 15 amino acids. With 0 bases clipped from V and 9 bases from J, the junction kept 6 bases outside the gene matches. Looked up from germline, CDR1 is SGHNT and CDR2 is YYREEE (reference sequence). CDR3 in DNA: TGTGCCAGCAGCTTGGCTCAGGGGGATATTTCACCCCTCCACTTT. Protein product: CASSLAQGDISPLHF.

The chain has TRBV18 and TRBJ1-6, with 9 bases identical to TRBD1. CDR1 and CDR2 from the germline V gene are KGHSH and LQKENI. This CDR3 spans 15 amino acids. V lost 5 bases and J lost 7; bases outside the gene matches: 6. CDR3 residues: CASSSITGGNSPLHF. In nucleotides, the CDR3 is TGTGCCAGCTCATCCATTACAGGGGGCAATTCACCCCTCCACTTT.

The rearrangement uses TRBV28 and TRBJ2-2; weak D call: TRBD2 (6 bases). Trimming cost V 4 bases and J 0 bases, with 12 bases left between them. The CDR3 consists of 16 residues. Germline V CDR1 and CDR2: MDHEN, SYDVKM. The CDR3 DNA sequence: TGTGCCAGCAGTTCGGGAGCGGGCTCGAACACCGGGGAGCTGTTTTTT. Its translation: CASSSGAGSNTGELFF.

This chain links TRBV9 with TRBJ1-4, with D perhaps matching TRBD1 (6 bases). V gave up 3 bases and J gave up 6 bases, with 15 bases separating them. Looked up from germline, CDR1 is SGDLS and CDR2 is YYNGEE. The CDR3 has 15 residues. The CDR3 coding sequence is TGTGCCAGCAGCGCGATACAGGGCGGAGATGAAAAACTGTTTTTT. Translating gives CASSAIQGGDEKLFF.

This chain links TRBV29-1 with TRBJ2-1; TRBD2 agrees at 11 bases. The CDR3 length is 18 residues. V shed 3 bases, J shed 8 bases, and the junction held 18 bases outside the gene matches. CDR1 is SQVTM, CDR2 ANQGSEA, per germline. CDR3 nucleotides: TGCAGCGTTGATAAGGGGTTCGGGCCTAGCGGGGGGCGATATGAGCAGTTCTTC. It encodes CSVDKGFGPSGGRYEQFF.

With respect to this clone: Other DNA sequences within the sample encode an identical CDR3. The chain is built from TRBV18 and TRBJ2-5; 11 bases agree with TRBD2. Trimming took 3 bases from V and 2 from J; bases not matched to a gene: 2. Germline-derived CDR1 and CDR2 are KGHSH and LQKENI. The CDR3 extends over 15 amino acids. CDR3 bases: TGTGCCAGCTCACCCGGGACTAGCGGACAAGAGACCCAGTACTTC. Protein product: CASSPGTSGQETQYF.

This clone appeared a single time. V gene TRBV15 combines with J gene TRBJ2-5; maybe TRBD1 (7 bases). Trimming took 9 bases from V and 4 from J, leaving 15 bases between them. The CDR3 spans 13 residues. Germline lookup yields CDR1 LNHNV and CDR2 YYDKDF (reference sequence). The CDR3 loop reads CATVNRGGETQYF. In nucleotides, the CDR3 is TGTGCCACGGTGAACAGGGGAGGAGAGACCCAGTACTTC. Using reference TRBV15 and TRBJ2-5 for the parts outside the CDR3, the full variable domain is DAMVIQNPRYQVTQFGKPVTLSCSQTLNHNVMYWYQQKSSQAPKLLFHYYDKDFNNEADTPDNFQSRRPNTSFCFLDIRSPGLGDTAMYLCATVNRGGETQYFGPGTRLLVL.

This chain connects TRBV18 to TRBJ1-2; TRBD1 is a possible D gene (6 bases). This CDR3 region has 13 residues. Germline loops: CDR1 KGHSH, CDR2 LQKENI. Trimming shortened V by 3 bases and J by 1 base, and 6 bases separated the two germline ends. Here the CDR3 reads CASSPGHNYGYTF. Here the CDR3 DNA reads TGTGCCAGCTCACCGGGACATAACTATGGCTACACCTTC.